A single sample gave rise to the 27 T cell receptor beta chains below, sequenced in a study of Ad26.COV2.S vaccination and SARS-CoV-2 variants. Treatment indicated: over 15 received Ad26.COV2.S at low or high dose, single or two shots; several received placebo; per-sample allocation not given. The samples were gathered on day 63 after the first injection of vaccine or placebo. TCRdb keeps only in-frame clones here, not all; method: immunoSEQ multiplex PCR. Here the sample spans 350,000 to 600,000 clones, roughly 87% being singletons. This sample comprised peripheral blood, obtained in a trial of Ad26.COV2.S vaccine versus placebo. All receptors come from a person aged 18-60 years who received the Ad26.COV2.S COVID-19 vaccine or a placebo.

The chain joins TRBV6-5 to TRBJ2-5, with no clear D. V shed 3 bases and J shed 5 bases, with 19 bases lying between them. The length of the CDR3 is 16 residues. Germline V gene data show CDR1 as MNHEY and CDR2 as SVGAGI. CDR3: CASSYSHPSKGETQYF. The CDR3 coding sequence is TGTGCCAGCAGTTATTCGCACCCATCCAAAGGGGAGACCCAGTACTTC.

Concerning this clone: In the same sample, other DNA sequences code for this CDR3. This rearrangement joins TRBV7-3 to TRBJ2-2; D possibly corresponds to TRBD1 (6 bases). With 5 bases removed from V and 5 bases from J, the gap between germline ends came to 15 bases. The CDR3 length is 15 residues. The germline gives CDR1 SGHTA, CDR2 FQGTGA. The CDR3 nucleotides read TGTGCCAGCAGCCTACAGGGCCCTGGGACCGGGGAGCTGTTTTTT. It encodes CASSLQGPGTGELFF. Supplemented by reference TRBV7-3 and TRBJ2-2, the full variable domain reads GAGVSQTPSNKVTEKGKYVELRCDPISGHTALYWYRQSLGQGPEFLIYFQGTGAADDSGLPNDRFFAVRPEGSVSTLKIQRTERGDSAVYLCASSLQGPGTGELFFGEGSRLTVL.

Here the CDR3 DNA reads TGTGCCAGCAGCTTAGGCCCAGGGGGCGGGTATGGCTACACCTTC. Amino acids: CASSLGPGGGYGYTF. This chain joins TRBV7-6 and TRBJ1-2; TRBD1 matches at 8 bases. Trimming at V came to 1 base and at J to 5 bases, leaving 6 bases not matched to a gene. The CDR3 runs 15 residues. The germline V gene encodes CDR1 SGHVS and CDR2 FNYEAQ.

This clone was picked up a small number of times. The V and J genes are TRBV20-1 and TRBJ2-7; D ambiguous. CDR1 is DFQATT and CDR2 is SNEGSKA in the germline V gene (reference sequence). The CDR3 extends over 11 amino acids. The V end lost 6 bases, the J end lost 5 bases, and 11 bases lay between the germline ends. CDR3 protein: CSAPGVNEQYF. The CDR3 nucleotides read TGCAGTGCCCCTGGGGTTAACGAGCAGTACTTC.

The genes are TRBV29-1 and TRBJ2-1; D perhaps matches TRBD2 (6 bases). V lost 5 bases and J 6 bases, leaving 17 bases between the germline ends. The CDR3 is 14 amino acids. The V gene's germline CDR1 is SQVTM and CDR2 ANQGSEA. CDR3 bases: TGCAGCGTTCGACTCGCCGGGAGTCCCAATGAGCAGTTCTTC. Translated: CSVRLAGSPNEQFF.

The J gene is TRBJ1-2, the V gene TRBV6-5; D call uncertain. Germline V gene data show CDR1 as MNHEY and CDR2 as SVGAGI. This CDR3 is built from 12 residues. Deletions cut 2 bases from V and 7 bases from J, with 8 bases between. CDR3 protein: CASSYDTLGYTF. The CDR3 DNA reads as TGTGCCAGCAGTTACGACACGCTTGGCTACACCTTC.

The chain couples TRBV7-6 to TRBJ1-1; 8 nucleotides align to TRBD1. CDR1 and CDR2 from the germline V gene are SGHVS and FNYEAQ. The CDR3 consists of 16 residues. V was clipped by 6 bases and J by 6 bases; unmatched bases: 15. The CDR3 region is CASSMQGQGASAEAFF. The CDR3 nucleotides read TGTGCCAGCAGTATGCAGGGGCAGGGGGCGTCGGCTGAAGCTTTCTTT.

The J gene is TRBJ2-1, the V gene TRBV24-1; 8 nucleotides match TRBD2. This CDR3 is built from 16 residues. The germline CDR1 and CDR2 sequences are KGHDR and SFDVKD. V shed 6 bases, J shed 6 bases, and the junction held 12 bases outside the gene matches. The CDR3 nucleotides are TGTGCCACCAGTAACCGGGAGGGCCCTCGATTCAATGAGCAGTTCTTC. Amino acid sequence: CATSNREGPRFNEQFF.

The CDR3 nucleotides read TGTGCCAGCAGCGCGGGCCTATTCACCGGGGAGCTGTTTTTT. Translated: CASSAGLFTGELFF. The chain employs TRBV7-9 and TRBJ2-2; D possibly corresponds to TRBD2 (5 bases). The germline V and J ends were trimmed by 5 bases and 4 bases, with 11 bases remaining between them. This CDR3 contains 14 residues. Germline CDR1 SEHNR, CDR2 FQNEAQ (reference sequence).

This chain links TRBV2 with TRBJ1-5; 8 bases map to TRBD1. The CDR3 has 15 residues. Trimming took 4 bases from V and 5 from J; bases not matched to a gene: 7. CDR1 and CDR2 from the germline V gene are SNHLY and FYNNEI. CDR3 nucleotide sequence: TGTGCCAGCAGTGGCAACAGGGGGGGCGATCAGCCCCAGCATTTT. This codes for CASSGNRGGDQPQHF. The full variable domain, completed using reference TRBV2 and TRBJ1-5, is EPEVTQTPSHQVTQMGQEVILRCVPISNHLYFYWYRQILGQKVEFLVSFYNNEISEKSEIFDDQFSVERPDGSNFTLKIRSTKLEDSAMYFCASSGNRGGDQPQHFGDGTRLSIL.

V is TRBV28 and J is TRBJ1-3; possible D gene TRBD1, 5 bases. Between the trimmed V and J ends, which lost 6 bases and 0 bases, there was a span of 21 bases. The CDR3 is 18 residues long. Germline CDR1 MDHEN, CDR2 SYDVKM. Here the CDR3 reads CASRPYGGKGYSGNTIYF. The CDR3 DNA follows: TGTGCCAGCAGACCCTACGGGGGGAAGGGGTACTCTGGAAACACCATATATTTT.

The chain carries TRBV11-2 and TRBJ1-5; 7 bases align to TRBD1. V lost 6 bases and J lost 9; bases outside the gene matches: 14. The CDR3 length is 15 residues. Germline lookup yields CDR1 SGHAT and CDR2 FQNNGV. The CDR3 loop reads CASSPGGSRGGPQHF. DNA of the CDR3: TGTGCCAGCAGTCCAGGGGGTTCCCGGGGTGGGCCCCAGCATTTT.

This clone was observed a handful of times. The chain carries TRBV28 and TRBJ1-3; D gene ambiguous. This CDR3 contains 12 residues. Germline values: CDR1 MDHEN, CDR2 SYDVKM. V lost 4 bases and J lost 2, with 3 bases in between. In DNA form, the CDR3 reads TGTGCCAGCAGTTCCCCTGGAAACACCATATATTTT. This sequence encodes CASSSPGNTIYF.

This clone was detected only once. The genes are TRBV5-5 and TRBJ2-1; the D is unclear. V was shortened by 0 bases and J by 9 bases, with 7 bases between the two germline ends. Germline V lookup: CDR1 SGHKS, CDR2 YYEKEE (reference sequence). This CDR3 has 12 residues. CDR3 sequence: CASSLVVGEQFF. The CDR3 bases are TGTGCCAGCAGCTTGGTGGTAGGTGAGCAGTTCTTC. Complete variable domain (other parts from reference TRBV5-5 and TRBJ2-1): DAGVTQSPTHLIKTRGQQVTLRCSPISGHKSVSWYQQVLGQGPQFIFQYYEKEERGRGNFPDRFSARQFPNYSSELNVNALLLGDSALYLCASSLVVGEQFFGPGTRLTVL.

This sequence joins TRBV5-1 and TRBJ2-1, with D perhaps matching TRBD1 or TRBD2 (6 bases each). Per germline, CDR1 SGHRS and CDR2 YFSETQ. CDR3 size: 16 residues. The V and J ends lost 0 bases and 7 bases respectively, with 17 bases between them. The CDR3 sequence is CASSLEGEVLGNEQFF. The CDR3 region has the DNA TGCGCCAGCAGCTTGGAGGGGGAGGTCCTCGGGAATGAGCAGTTCTTC.

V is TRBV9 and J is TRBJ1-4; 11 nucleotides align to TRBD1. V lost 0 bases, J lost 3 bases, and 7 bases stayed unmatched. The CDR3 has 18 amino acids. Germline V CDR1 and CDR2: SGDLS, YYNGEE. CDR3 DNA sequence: TGTGCCAGCAGCGTAGACCCCGGACAGGGGGCTGCTAATGAAAAACTGTTTTTT. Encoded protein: CASSVDPGQGAANEKLFF. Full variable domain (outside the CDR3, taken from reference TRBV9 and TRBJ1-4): DSGVTQTPKHLITATGQRVTLRCSPRSGDLSVYWYQQSLDQGLQFLIQYYNGEERAKGNILERFSAQQFPDLHSELNLSSLELGDSALYFCASSVDPGQGAANEKLFFGSGTQLSVL.

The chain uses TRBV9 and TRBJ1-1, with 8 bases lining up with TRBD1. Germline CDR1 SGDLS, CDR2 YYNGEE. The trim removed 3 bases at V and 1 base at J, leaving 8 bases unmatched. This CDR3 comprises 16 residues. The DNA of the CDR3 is TGTGCCAGCAGCGATCCAGGGGGCGTTCGGAACACTGAAGCTTTCTTT. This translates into CASSDPGGVRNTEAFF.

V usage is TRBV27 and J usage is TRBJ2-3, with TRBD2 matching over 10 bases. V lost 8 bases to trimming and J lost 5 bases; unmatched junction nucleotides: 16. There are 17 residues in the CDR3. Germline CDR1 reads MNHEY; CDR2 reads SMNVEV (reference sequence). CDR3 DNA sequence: TGTGCCAGCTGCTCCCCTGGGCTAGCGGGAGTAGTAGATACGCAGTATTTT. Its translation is CASCSPGLAGVVDTQYF.

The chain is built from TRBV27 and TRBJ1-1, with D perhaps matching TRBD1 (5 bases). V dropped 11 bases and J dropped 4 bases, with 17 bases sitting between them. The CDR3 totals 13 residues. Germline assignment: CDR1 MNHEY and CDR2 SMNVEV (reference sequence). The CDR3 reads CACALSGTTEAFF. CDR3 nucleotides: TGTGCCTGCGCACTTTCGGGGACCACTGAAGCTTTCTTT.

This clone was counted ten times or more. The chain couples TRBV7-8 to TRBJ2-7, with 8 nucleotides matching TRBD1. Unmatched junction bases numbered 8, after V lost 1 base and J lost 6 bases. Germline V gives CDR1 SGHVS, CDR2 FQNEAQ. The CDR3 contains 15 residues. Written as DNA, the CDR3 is TGTGCCAGCAGCTTAGGGACAGGGAAAATGGGCGAGCAGTACTTC. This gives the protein CASSLGTGKMGEQYF.

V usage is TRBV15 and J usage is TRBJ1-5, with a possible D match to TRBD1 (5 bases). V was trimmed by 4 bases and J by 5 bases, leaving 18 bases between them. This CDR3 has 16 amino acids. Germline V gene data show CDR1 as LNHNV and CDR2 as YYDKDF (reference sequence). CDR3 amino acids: CATSTPSTVLHQPQHF. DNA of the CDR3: TGTGCCACCAGCACCCCTTCGACAGTCCTGCATCAGCCCCAGCATTTT.

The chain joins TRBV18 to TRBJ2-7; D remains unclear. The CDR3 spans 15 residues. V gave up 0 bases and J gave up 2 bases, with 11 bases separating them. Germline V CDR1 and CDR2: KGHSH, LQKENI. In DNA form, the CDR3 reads TGTGCCAGCTCACCACCCAGAGGAATTCCCTACGAGCAGTACTTC. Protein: CASSPPRGIPYEQYF.

CDR3 sequence (DNA): TGTGCCAGCGAAGGGCTAGCGGGGGGGACCTACGAGCAGTACTTC. Residues: CASEGLAGGTYEQYF. The chain recombines TRBV6-5 with TRBJ2-7; 12 bases are shared with TRBD2. The trim removed 8 bases at V and 2 bases at J, leaving 7 bases unmatched. Germline assignment: CDR1 MNHEY and CDR2 SVGAGI. The CDR3 length is 15 residues.

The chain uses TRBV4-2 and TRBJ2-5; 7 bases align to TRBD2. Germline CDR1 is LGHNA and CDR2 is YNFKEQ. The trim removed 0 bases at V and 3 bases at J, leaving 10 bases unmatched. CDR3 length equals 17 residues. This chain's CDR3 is CASSQDTGGRRKETQYF. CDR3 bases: TGTGCCAGCAGCCAAGATACGGGCGGGAGACGAAAAGAGACCCAGTACTTC.

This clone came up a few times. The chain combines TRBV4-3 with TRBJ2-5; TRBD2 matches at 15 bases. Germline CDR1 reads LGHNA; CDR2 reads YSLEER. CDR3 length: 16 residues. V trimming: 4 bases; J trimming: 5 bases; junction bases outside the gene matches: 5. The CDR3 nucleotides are TGCGCCAGCAGCCCCGGACTAGCGGGGGGGGCGGAGACCCAGTACTTC. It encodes CASSPGLAGGAETQYF.

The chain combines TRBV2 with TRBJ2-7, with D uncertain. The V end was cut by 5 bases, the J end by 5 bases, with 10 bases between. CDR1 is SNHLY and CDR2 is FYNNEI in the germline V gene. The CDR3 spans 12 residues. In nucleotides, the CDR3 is TGTGCCAGCAGTTTTTGGGTCCACGAGCAGTACTTC. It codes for CASSFWVHEQYF.

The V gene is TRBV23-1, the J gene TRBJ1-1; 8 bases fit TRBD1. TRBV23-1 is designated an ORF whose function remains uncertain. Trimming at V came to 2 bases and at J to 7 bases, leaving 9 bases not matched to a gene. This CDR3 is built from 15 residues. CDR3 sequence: CASSQETGVKFEAFF. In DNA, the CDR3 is TGCGCCAGCAGTCAAGAGACAGGGGTGAAATTTGAAGCTTTCTTT.